A single sample is the source of the 28 T cell receptor beta chains below, sequenced in a study of shared clonotypes between healthy human individuals. Repertoires were generated with immunoSEQ multiplex PCR, while TCRdb's copy carries only in-frame clones and drops some. This table has around 2.5 million clones, over 85% appearing once. Sample: naive CD4+ T cells from PBMCs. The subset denotes: CD45RA+ positively selected. The origin of the receptors is a man younger than 35 in good health. Some clones in this sample may be carry-over from other donors' samples.

The V and J genes are TRBV4-2 and TRBJ2-4; 7 positions agree with TRBD2. CDR1 is LGHNA, CDR2 YNFKEQ, per germline. Germline trimming cut 4 bases from V and 0 bases from J; bases unmatched to any gene: 3. The CDR3 covers 15 residues. CDR3 loop: CASSPGEGAKNIQYF. CDR3 bases: TGTGCCAGCAGCCCCGGGGAGGGAGCCAAAAACATTCAGTACTTC.

This clone has a handful of counts. V usage is TRBV6-1 and J usage is TRBJ1-1; D possibly corresponds to TRBD1 (6 bases). The CDR3 is 12 amino acids. V dropped 3 bases and J dropped 10 bases, with 12 bases sitting between them. Germline V gene lookup returns CDR1 MNHNS and CDR2 SASEGT. CDR3 DNA: TGTGCCAGCAGTGAGTACAGGGTAGGAGCTTTCTTT. Protein sequence: CASSEYRVGAFF.

The rearrangement uses TRBV2 and TRBJ2-6; D could derive from TRBD1 or TRBD2 (5 bases each). This CDR3 has 15 residues. Germline values: CDR1 SNHLY, CDR2 FYNNEI. The V and J ends lost 6 bases and 1 base respectively, with 10 bases between them. CDR3 sequence (DNA): TGTGCCAGCAGCAGATGGGGGTCTGGGGCCAACGTCCTGACTTTC. Its protein is CASSRWGSGANVLTF.

This clone was seen a handful of times. Other DNA sequences in this sample translate to the same CDR3. The chain links TRBV9 to TRBJ2-2; the D is unclear. This CDR3 is built from 13 residues. CDR1 is SGDLS, CDR2 YYNGEE, per germline. V dropped 2 bases and J dropped 5 bases, with 7 bases sitting between them. The CDR3 loop is CASSVVGTGELFF. The CDR3 DNA reads TGTGCCAGCAGCGTCGTTGGGACCGGGGAGCTGTTTTTT.

The chain carries TRBV6-6 and TRBJ1-1; D is ambiguous. The CDR3 has 11 amino acids. The V gene's germline CDR1 is MNHNY and CDR2 SVGAGI (reference sequence). V was shortened by 5 bases and J by 6 bases, with 7 bases between the two germline ends. The CDR3 DNA sequence: TGTGCCAGCAGTAGGGAGTCTGAAGCTTTCTTT. Its translation is CASSRESEAFF.

On this clone itself: Other DNA variants within this sample encode the same CDR3. The chain joins TRBV18 to TRBJ2-4, with a tentative D call TRBD2 (5 bases). The CDR3 covers 16 residues. Trimming cost V 3 bases and J 0 bases, with 12 bases left between them. Germline V gene data show CDR1 as KGHSH and CDR2 as LQKENI. CDR3 residues: CASSPPSGLAKNIQYF. The CDR3 nucleotides read TGTGCCAGCTCACCGCCAAGCGGTCTAGCCAAAAACATTCAGTACTTC.

The chain is built from TRBV7-9 and TRBJ2-1; maybe TRBD1 (6 bases). Germline loops: CDR1 SEHNR, CDR2 FQNEAQ (reference sequence). Trimming removed 6 bases at V and 10 bases at J, with 19 bases between. This CDR3 comprises 14 residues. The CDR3 nucleotides read TGTGCCAGCAGTCCTACTTGGGAAAGGGGGGAGCAGTTCTTC. This codes for CASSPTWERGEQFF.

The gene calls are TRBV5-1 and TRBJ2-2; the D gene is possibly TRBD1 (5 bases). The CDR3 has 16 amino acids. The V gene's germline CDR1 is SGHRS and CDR2 YFSETQ. Trimming shortened V by 2 bases and J by 0 bases, and 11 bases separated the two germline ends. Here the CDR3 DNA reads TGCGCCAGCAGCTTCAGGGATTTGGCGAACACCGGGGAGCTGTTTTTT. Translating it yields CASSFRDLANTGELFF.

This clone has just one count. The chain carries TRBV30 and TRBJ1-1; D not resolved. Trimming shortened V by 4 bases and J by 1 base, and 10 bases separated the two germline ends. The CDR3 length is 13 residues. Germline loops: CDR1 GTSNPN, CDR2 SVGIG (reference sequence). The CDR3 DNA reads TGTGCCTGGAAAGAAAAGGGGAACACTGAAGCTTTCTTT. This sequence encodes CAWKEKGNTEAFF.

In its sample, this clone was seen once. The V and J genes are TRBV19 and TRBJ2-7; 11 bases are a match to TRBD1. V shed 5 bases, J shed 6 bases, and the junction held 9 bases outside the gene matches. The CDR3 sequence is 15 residues long. Germline loops: CDR1 LNHDA, CDR2 SQIVND (reference sequence). CDR3 bases: TGTGCCAGTAGTCCAAGGGACAGGGGGGAAAGCGAGCAGTACTTC. This sequence encodes CASSPRDRGESEQYF.

Details on this clone: The same CDR3 is also encoded by other DNA sequences in this sample. This sequence joins TRBV6-5 and TRBJ1-1; 8 bases map to TRBD1. The CDR3 loop spans 13 amino acids. The germline CDR1 and CDR2 sequences are MNHEY and SVGAGI. J gave up 11 bases and V 2 bases, and 7 bases lay outside the gene matches. The CDR3 DNA sequence: TGTGCCAGCAGTTACCCTGGGACAGGAAGGGCTTTCTTT. Its protein is CASSYPGTGRAFF.

The chain joins TRBV7-6 to TRBJ2-1; 7 bases are a match to TRBD1. Germline V gene sequence: CDR1 SGHVS, CDR2 FNYEAQ. The V segment lost 4 bases and the J segment 6 bases; nucleotides outside the gene matches: 6. This CDR3 has 14 amino acids. This CDR3 reads CASSSQGSGNEQFF. The CDR3 region has the DNA TGTGCCAGCAGCTCACAGGGGAGCGGCAATGAGCAGTTCTTC.

The chain links TRBV18 to TRBJ2-2; no reliable D call. V shed 3 bases and J shed 11 bases, with 16 bases lying between them. CDR1 KGHSH and CDR2 LQKENI come from the germline V gene. CDR3 size: 14 residues. The CDR3 DNA sequence: TGTGCCAGCTCACCCTTTGTGATTGACGGAGAGCTGTTTTTT. Translating it yields CASSPFVIDGELFF.

CDR3 DNA sequence: TGCGCCAGCAGCTTGAACCGGGAGGGTGATACGCAGTATTTT. It codes for CASSLNREGDTQYF. The chain is built from TRBV5-1 and TRBJ2-3; 8 positions match TRBD2. Germline CDR1 is SGHRS and CDR2 is YFSETQ. With V trimmed by 1 base and J by 6 bases, 4 bases remained unmatched. The CDR3 has 14 amino acids.

V and J are TRBV21-1 and TRBJ1-2; the D call of TRBD1 is as the table states it, not checked on the DNA. TRBV21-1 is reported as a pseudogene. There are 16 residues in the CDR3. The CDR3 loop is CASSNGQGALLIGYTF. The CDR3 DNA is TGTGCCAGCAGCAACGGACAGGGGGCTTTGCTAATAGGCTACACCTTC.

The chain carries TRBV18 and TRBJ1-1, with a possible D match to TRBD1 (5 bases). The V gene lost 1 base and the J gene lost 3 bases, with 21 bases spanning the gap. CDR1 KGHSH and CDR2 LQKENI come from the germline V gene. CDR3 length: 18 amino acids. The CDR3 coding sequence is TGTGCCAGCTCACCACAGAGGGGTCAGGACACCCTCTACACTGAAGCTTTCTTT. Protein: CASSPQRGQDTLYTEAFF.

The V call is TRBV27, the J call TRBJ1-5, with D possibly matching TRBD1 (6 bases). Germline V lookup: CDR1 MNHEY, CDR2 SMNVEV (reference sequence). This CDR3 spans 15 amino acids. The V and J ends lost 3 bases and 7 bases respectively, with 16 bases between them. CDR3 region: CASSFTGRLDQPQHF. CDR3 in DNA: TGTGCCAGCAGTTTTACAGGGAGGTTAGACCAGCCCCAGCATTTT.

The chain links TRBV18 to TRBJ1-1, with D tentatively TRBD1 (6 bases). This CDR3 spans 16 amino acids. Trimming shortened V by 1 base and J by 4 bases, and 16 bases separated the two germline ends. The germline CDR1 and CDR2 sequences are KGHSH and LQKENI. This chain's CDR3 is CASSPLDTGIGTEAFF. CDR3 coding DNA: TGTGCCAGCTCACCACTTGATACAGGGATAGGCACTGAAGCTTTCTTT.

J is TRBJ2-2 and V is TRBV2, with no clear D. CDR3 length equals 11 residues. V was shortened by 11 bases and J by 3 bases, with 7 bases between the two germline ends. Germline V gene sequence: CDR1 SNHLY, CDR2 FYNNEI. The CDR3 DNA reads as TGTGCCGGGCGAGACACCGGGGAGCTGTTTTTT. It specifies CAGRDTGELFF.

On this clone: The sample has other DNA sequences that encode this CDR3 too. The J gene is TRBJ1-2, the V gene TRBV29-1; tentative D call: TRBD1 (5 bases). Between the trimmed V and J ends, which lost 6 bases and 2 bases, there was a span of 7 bases. The CDR3 contains 11 residues. Germline V gene lookup returns CDR1 SQVTM and CDR2 ANQGSEA. CDR3 nucleotides: TGCAGCGTAGGGGACAACTATGGCTACACCTTC. This translates into CSVGDNYGYTF.

V usage is TRBV5-1 and J usage is TRBJ2-7; a possible D gene is TRBD1 (6 bases). This CDR3 region has 15 residues. Trimming shortened V by 5 bases and J by 3 bases, and 18 bases separated the two germline ends. In germline, CDR1 is SGHRS, CDR2 YFSETQ. CDR3 in amino acids: CASRPIPGHSYEQYF. Written as DNA, the CDR3 is TGCGCCAGCAGGCCAATACCGGGACACAGCTACGAGCAGTACTTC. Together with reference TRBV5-1 and TRBJ2-7, the CDR3 gives the full variable domain: KAGVTQTPRYLIKTRGQQVTLSCSPISGHRSVSWYQQTPGQGLQFLFEYFSETQRNKGNFPGRFSGRQFSNSRSEMNVSTLELGDSALYLCASRPIPGHSYEQYFGPGTRLTVT.

This chain connects TRBV19 to TRBJ1-1; D is undetermined. Germline CDR1 LNHDA, CDR2 SQIVND (reference sequence). Trimming stripped 0 bases from V and 3 bases from J, with 11 bases between. The CDR3 covers 15 residues. The CDR3 region has the DNA TGTGCCAGTAGTATAGATCTACGGGCGTACACTGAAGCTTTCTTT. The encoded protein is CASSIDLRAYTEAFF.

The chain links TRBV19 to TRBJ1-4; 9 bases are a match to TRBD1. Germline V CDR1 and CDR2: LNHDA, SQIVND (reference sequence). V lost 6 bases and J lost 4; bases outside the gene matches: 0. This CDR3 comprises 13 residues. The CDR3 protein is CASRTGGNEKLFF. CDR3 in DNA: TGTGCCAGTAGGACAGGGGGTAATGAAAAACTGTTTTTT.

The chain carries TRBV2 and TRBJ1-2; D possibly corresponds to TRBD1 (5 bases). The germline gives CDR1 SNHLY, CDR2 FYNNEI. The V end lost 2 bases, the J end lost 2 bases, and 15 bases lay between the germline ends. This CDR3 has 16 amino acids. CDR3 amino acids: CASSEPPGPRNYGYTF. Here the CDR3 DNA reads TGTGCCAGCAGTGAACCCCCAGGGCCGAGGAACTATGGCTACACCTTC. Using reference TRBV2 and TRBJ1-2 for the parts outside the CDR3, the full variable domain is EPEVTQTPSHQVTQMGQEVILRCVPISNHLYFYWYRQILGQKVEFLVSFYNNEISEKSEIFDDQFSVERPDGSNFTLKIRSTKLEDSAMYFCASSEPPGPRNYGYTFGSGTRLTVV.

The chain carries TRBV27 and TRBJ2-7, with 9 positions matching TRBD1. The junction had 6 bases not matched to a gene; V was cut back by 5 bases and J by 1 base. CDR3 length: 15 amino acids. Germline V gene lookup returns CDR1 MNHEY and CDR2 SMNVEV (reference sequence). The CDR3, as DNA: TGTGCCAGCAGTCTGACAGGGGGATTATCCTACGAGCAGTACTTC. This translates into CASSLTGGLSYEQYF.

The CDR3: CASSRTGGGLSNQPQHF. The CDR3 DNA follows: TGTGCCAGCAGCCGTACCGGGGGAGGGTTAAGCAATCAGCCCCAGCATTTT. The genes are TRBV7-2 and TRBJ1-5; the D gene is possibly TRBD1 (5 bases). Trimming shortened V by 5 bases and J by 1 base, and 18 bases separated the two germline ends. CDR1 is SGHTA and CDR2 is FQGNSA in the germline V gene. This CDR3 region has 17 residues.

CDR3 amino acids: CATSRAITADTQYF. CDR3 coding DNA: TGTGCCACCAGCAGAGCGATCACAGCAGATACGCAGTATTTT. V usage is TRBV15 and J usage is TRBJ2-3; D ambiguous. Trimming cost V 1 base and J 4 bases, with 9 bases left between them. CDR3 size: 14 residues. From germline, CDR1 is LNHNV and CDR2 YYDKDF (reference sequence).

The V call is TRBV7-2, the J call TRBJ2-2; possible D gene TRBD1, 6 bases. Trimming took off 3 bases at V and 0 bases at J, with 14 bases between the two ends. CDR3 length: 17 amino acids. The germline V gene encodes CDR1 SGHTA and CDR2 FQGNSA. In nucleotides, the CDR3 is TGTGCCAGCAGCTTCCCCCAGGGGAGCCCGAACACCGGGGAGCTGTTTTTT. As protein: CASSFPQGSPNTGELFF.